Listed below are T cell receptor beta chains from one sample, sequenced in a study of breast tumors, draining lymph nodes, adjacent tissues. TCRdb reprocessed the multiplex PCR reads via MiXCR and lists one record per CDR3 protein. This sample has some 170,000 distinct CDR3 sequences, with approximately 33% found just once. Sequenced material: axillary lymph node tissue. All receptors come from a female donor with breast cancer. Some clones in this sample may be carry-over from other donors' samples. CDR3s include the opening cysteine and the closing phenylalanine or tryptophan. A D gene is named only where the DNA matches it firmly. Clone size appears in some rows only: once, few, many, or a class for an expanded clone.

-	TRBJ1-1	TRBV7-2	-	CASGYWAWDTEAFF	TGTGCCAGCGGCTACTGGGCCTGGGACACTGAAGCTTTCTTT
many	TRBJ2-5	TRBV7-8	-	CASSSRRGRGSQETQYF	TGTGCCAGCAGCTCCCGGAGGGGGCGGGGGTCGCAAGAGACCCAGTACTTC
many	TRBJ1-2	TRBV28	TRBD1	CASSLDRVEGYTF	TGTGCCAGCAGTTTAGACAGGGTGGAGGGCTACACCTTC
-	TRBJ1-3	TRBV2	TRBD1	CASSVLRDREELDTGNTISF	TGTGCCAGCAGTGTCCTCCGGGACAGGGAAGAATTGGATACTGGAAACACCATATCTTTT
many	TRBJ2-3	TRBV20-1	-	CSAPRQPGTDTQYF	TGCAGTGCCCCAAGACAGCCAGGCACAGATACGCAGTATTTT
-	TRBJ2-3	TRBV24-1	TRBD1	CATSVGRTGEYTDTQYF	TGTGCCACCAGTGTAGGGAGAACAGGGGAGTACACAGATACGCAGTATTTT
few	TRBJ1-2	TRBV4-1	-	CASSQGQSRSYGYTF	TGCGCCAGCAGCCAAGGACAGTCCAGGAGCTATGGCTACACCTTC
many	TRBJ2-1	TRBV30	-	CAWSRKAGQQFF	TGTGCCTGGAGTAGAAAGGCAGGACAGCAGTTCTTC
many	TRBJ2-1	TRBV29-1	TRBD1	CSSGQGNEQFF	TGCAGCTCTGGACAGGGAAATGAGCAGTTCTTC
-	TRBJ2-7	TRBV7-2	-	CASSLGGGTLYEQYF	TGTGCCAGCAGCTTAGGCGGAGGGACACTCTACGAGCAGTACTTC
many	TRBJ2-7	TRBV9	-	CASSVGPANSYEQYF	TGTGCCAGCAGCGTAGGGCCAGCAAATTCCTACGAGCAGTACTTC
many	TRBJ1-5	TRBV4-1	TRBD1	CASSQGTGVMSNQPQHF	TGCGCCAGCAGCCAAGGAACAGGGGTCATGAGCAATCAGCCCCAGCATTTT
few	TRBJ2-7	TRBV6-1	-	CASSQRGTGAYEQYF	TGTGCCAGCAGTCAAAGAGGTACCGGGGCGTACGAGCAGTACTTC